This record concerns one T cell receptor beta chain sequence. No antigen is known for it. Documented treatment: oral pan-JAK inhibitor, 5-10 mg twice daily. These data originate in a study of CD8+ T cells in alopecia areata. Study-wide points: Resident alphabeta T cells of normal skin are also sequenced in scalp samples.

The authors extracted RNA and reverse transcribed it into cDNA as the sequencing template. Here immunoSEQ multiplex PCR was the method, and the copy in TCRdb shows in-frame clones only, minus some. The sample includes about 110,000 clones, about 60% seen only once; the top ten take roughly an eighth. Trimming removed 3 bases at V and 4 bases at J, with 9 bases between. The germline V gene has CDR1 GTSNPN and CDR2 SVGIG (reference sequence). This CDR3 spans 12 amino acids. The rearrangement uses TRBV30 and TRBJ1-1; TRBD1 is a possible D gene (5 bases). This specimen consisted of CD8+ T cells sorted from blood, obtained at week 24, from a patient treated with tofacitinib. The receptor was isolated from a human donor with alopecia areata. The CDR3: CAWRNGGTEAFF. The DNA of the CDR3 is TGTGCCTGGAGGAACGGGGGCACTGAAGCTTTCTTT.